This TCR beta chain originates from a study of cytomegalovirus exposure and HLA in healthy donors. Comments on this clone: Its specificity is unknown.

The data were produced by immunoSEQ multiplex PCR, yet TCRdb's version contains in-frame clones alone and is incomplete. The repertoire holds around 200,000 clones, with more than 65% as singletons. The study, taken as a whole, reports: Published work reported that the classifier diagnosed cytomegalovirus status with high specificity and sensitivity. Specificity for CMV antigens was confirmed in vitro for a few of the CMV-associated chains.

Material: PBMCs. The TCR was taken from a woman aged 18 to 35 in good health and CMV-seropositive.

As DNA, the CDR3 is TGTGCCAGCAGCCAAGTGGGACAGGGGTCGCAAGAGACCCAGTACTTC. Translation gives CASSQVGQGSQETQYF. The chain has TRBV4-2 and TRBJ2-5, with TRBD1 identical over 10 bases. CDR1 LGHNA and CDR2 YNFKEQ come from the germline V gene. V shed 1 base, J shed 2 bases, and the junction held 4 bases outside the gene matches. This CDR3 is built from 16 residues.